Below are 6 T cell receptor beta chains sequenced from a single sample in a study of T cell changes during pregnancy in multiple sclerosis. The assay was immunoSEQ multiplex PCR, and TCRdb's table has in-frame clones only and misses some. The sample holds 50,000 to 80,000 clones, 80% to 95% seen once. Sample: peripheral blood, taken in the second trimester of pregnancy. Receptor source: a female donor with multiple sclerosis, enrolled in a pregnancy study.

The count of this clone is one. The CDR3 loop reads CASSLEGVIPDTQYF. The CDR3 DNA follows: TGCGCCAGCAGCTTGGAAGGGGTCATCCCAGATACGCAGTATTTT. The V gene is TRBV5-1, the J gene TRBJ2-3; the D gene is possibly TRBD1 (5 bases). There are 15 residues in the CDR3. The germline V gene has CDR1 SGHRS and CDR2 YFSETQ. The V end lost 0 bases, the J end lost 4 bases, and 12 bases lay between the germline ends.

The chain links TRBV5-1 to TRBJ2-1, with D possibly being TRBD2 (6 bases). Germline CDR1 is SGHRS and CDR2 is YFSETQ. This CDR3 spans 14 amino acids. Trimming removed 2 bases at V and 3 bases at J, with 9 bases between. The CDR3, as DNA: TGCGCCAGCAGCTTCCGCGGGGTCTACAATGAGCAGTTCTTC. This sequence encodes CASSFRGVYNEQFF.

The chain joins TRBV18 to TRBJ1-1, with unresolved D. Germline-derived CDR1 and CDR2 are KGHSH and LQKENI. The CDR3 is 13 residues long. V was cut by 5 bases and J by 0 bases, with 7 bases left in between. The CDR3 here is CASSDGLNTEAFF. The CDR3 DNA reads TGTGCCAGCTCAGATGGGCTGAACACTGAAGCTTTCTTT.

The chain is built from TRBV19 and TRBJ2-1, with TRBD2 matching over 8 bases. Germline-derived CDR1 and CDR2 are LNHDA and SQIVND (reference sequence). V was clipped by 6 bases and J by 4 bases; unmatched bases: 11. This CDR3 is built from 16 residues. CDR3 protein: CASSRSSGSGYNEQFF. The CDR3 nucleotides are TGTGCCAGTAGCCGGTCCAGCGGGAGTGGGTACAATGAGCAGTTCTTC.

This chain joins TRBV2 and TRBJ1-4, with a possible D match to TRBD1 (5 bases). From germline, CDR1 is SNHLY and CDR2 FYNNEI. The CDR3 contains 14 residues. Between the trimmed V and J ends, which lost 7 bases and 1 base, there was a span of 10 bases. This CDR3 is CASTGGITNEKLFF. CDR3 DNA: TGTGCCAGCACGGGGGGAATAACTAATGAAAAACTGTTTTTT.

J is TRBJ2-5 and V is TRBV6-5; D perhaps matches TRBD2 (5 bases). Near its end, the DNA agrees better with TRBJ2-7, so the J call may be wrong. Germline V gives CDR1 MNHEY, CDR2 SVGAGI. This CDR3 spans 15 amino acids. This CDR3 reads CASSYFGLGLYEQYF. CDR3 bases: TGTGCCAGCAGTTACTTTGGCCTTGGACTCTACGAGCAGTACTTC.